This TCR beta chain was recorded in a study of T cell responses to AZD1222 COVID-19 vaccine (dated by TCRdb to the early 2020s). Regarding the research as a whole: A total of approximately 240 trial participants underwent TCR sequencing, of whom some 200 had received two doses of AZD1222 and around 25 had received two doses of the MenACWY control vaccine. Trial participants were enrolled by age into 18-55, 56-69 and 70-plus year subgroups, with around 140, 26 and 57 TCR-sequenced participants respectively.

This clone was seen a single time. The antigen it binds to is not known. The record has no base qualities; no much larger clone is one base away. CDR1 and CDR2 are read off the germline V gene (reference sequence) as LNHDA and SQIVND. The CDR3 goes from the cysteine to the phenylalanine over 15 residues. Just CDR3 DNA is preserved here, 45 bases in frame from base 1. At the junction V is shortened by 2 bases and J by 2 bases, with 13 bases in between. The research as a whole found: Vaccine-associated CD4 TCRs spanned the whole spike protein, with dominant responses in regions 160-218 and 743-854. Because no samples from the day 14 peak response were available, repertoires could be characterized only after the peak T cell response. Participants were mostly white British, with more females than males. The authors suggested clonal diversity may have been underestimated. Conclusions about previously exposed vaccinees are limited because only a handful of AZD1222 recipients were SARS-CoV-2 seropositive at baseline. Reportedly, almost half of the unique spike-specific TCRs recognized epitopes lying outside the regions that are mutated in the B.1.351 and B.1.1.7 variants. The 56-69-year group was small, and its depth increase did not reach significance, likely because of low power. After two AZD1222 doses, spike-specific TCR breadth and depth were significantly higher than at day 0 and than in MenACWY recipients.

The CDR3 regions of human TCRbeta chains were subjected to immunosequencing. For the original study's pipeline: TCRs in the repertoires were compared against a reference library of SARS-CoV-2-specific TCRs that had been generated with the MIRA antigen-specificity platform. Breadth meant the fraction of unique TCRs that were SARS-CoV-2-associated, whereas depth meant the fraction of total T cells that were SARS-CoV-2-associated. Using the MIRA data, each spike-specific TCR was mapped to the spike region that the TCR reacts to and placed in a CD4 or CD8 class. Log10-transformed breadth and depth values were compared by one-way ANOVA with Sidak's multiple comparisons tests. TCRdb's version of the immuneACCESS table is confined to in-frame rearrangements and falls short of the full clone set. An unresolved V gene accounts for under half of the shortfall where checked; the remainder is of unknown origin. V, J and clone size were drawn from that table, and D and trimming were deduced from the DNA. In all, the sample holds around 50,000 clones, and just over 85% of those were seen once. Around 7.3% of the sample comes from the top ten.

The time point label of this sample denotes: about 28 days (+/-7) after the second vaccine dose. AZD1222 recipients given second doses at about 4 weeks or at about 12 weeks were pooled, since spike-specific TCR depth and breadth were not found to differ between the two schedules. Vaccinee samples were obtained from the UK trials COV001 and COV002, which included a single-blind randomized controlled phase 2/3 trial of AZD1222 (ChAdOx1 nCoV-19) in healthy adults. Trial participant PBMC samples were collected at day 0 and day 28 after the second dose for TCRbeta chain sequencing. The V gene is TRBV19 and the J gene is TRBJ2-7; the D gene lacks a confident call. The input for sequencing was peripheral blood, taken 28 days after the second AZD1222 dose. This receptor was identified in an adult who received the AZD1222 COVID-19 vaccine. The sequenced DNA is TGTGCCAGTAGTATAATGTATGACCAGACCTACGAGCAGTACTTC. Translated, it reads CASSIMYDQTYEQYF. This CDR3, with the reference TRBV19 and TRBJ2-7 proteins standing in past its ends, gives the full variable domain DGGITQSPKYLFRKEGQNVTLSCEQNLNHDAMYWYRQDPGQGLRLIYYSQIVNDFQKGDIAEGYSVSREKKESFPLTVTSAQKNPTAFYLCASSIMYDQTYEQYFGPGTRLTVT.